This T cell receptor (beta chain) originates from a study of cytomegalovirus exposure and HLA in healthy donors. Background on the study: In terms of ancestry, the Caucasian-associated cluster contained 81% of the 398 genotyped donors. Regarding the study as a whole: The classifier reportedly diagnosed cytomegalovirus status with high sensitivity and specificity.

This clone was detected only a few times. The antigen remains undetermined. V dropped 4 bases and J dropped 4 bases, with 18 bases sitting between them. In germline, CDR1 is SGHRS, CDR2 YFSETQ. CDR3 size: 15 residues. Healthy people donating bone marrow made up the donors. PCR was performed using 60 Vbeta and 13 Jbeta primers. Data came from immunoSEQ multiplex PCR; TCRdb stores just in-frame clones and leaves some out. This sample has 120,000 or so clones, with roughly 62% found just once. The sequenced sample consisted of PBMCs. The sequence was collected from a man between 25 and 39 years old in good health and CMV-seropositive. J is TRBJ2-7 and V is TRBV5-1, with a tentative D call TRBD2 (6 bases). The CDR3 sequence: CASSPNPGLKYEQYF. In DNA, the CDR3 is TGCGCCAGCAGCCCGAACCCGGGACTGAAATACGAGCAGTACTTC. Combining the CDR3 with reference TRBV5-1 and TRBJ2-7 gives the whole variable domain KAGVTQTPRYLIKTRGQQVTLSCSPISGHRSVSWYQQTPGQGLQFLFEYFSETQRNKGNFPGRFSGRQFSNSRSEMNVSTLELGDSALYLCASSPNPGLKYEQYFGPGTRLTVT.